Listed below are T cell receptor beta chains from one sample, sequenced in a study of blood T cell repertoires in COVID-19. Data came from immunoSEQ multiplex PCR; TCRdb stores just in-frame clones and leaves some out. This sample has over 400,000 clones, with about nine tenths found just once. Sequenced input: peripheral blood. Source of these receptors: a woman aged 30 to 39 with active or convalescent COVID-19. Both conserved end residues are part of each CDR3. D genes are given only for firm matches. Expanded clones are given a class, and other clones once, few, many or no size at all.

-	-	TRBJ2-3	TRBV10-3	CAISESRDTQYF	TGTGCCATCAGTGAGTCCAGAGATACGCAGTATTTT
-	-	TRBJ1-6	TRBV5-1	CASSLVGREGSPLHF	TGCGCCAGCAGCTTGGTCGGCAGGGAGGGATCACCCCTCCACTTT
-	-	TRBJ1-1	TRBV29-1	CSVVEGGRAFF	TGCAGCGTTGTGGAGGGGGGGAGAGCTTTCTTT
-	few	TRBJ2-7	TRBV10-1	CASSDRGPSLEQYF	TGCGCCAGCAGTGACCGAGGGCCCTCCCTCGAGCAGTACTTC
-	once	TRBJ2-5	TRBV2	CASTGGPGRTQYF	TGTGCCAGCACCGGGGGGCCCGGTCGGACCCAGTACTTC
-	-	TRBJ1-1	TRBV5-6	CASSWGSNTEAFF	TGTGCCAGCAGTTGGGGCTCGAACACTGAAGCTTTCTTT
TRBD2	-	TRBJ2-1	TRBV19	CASRAGGSYNEQFF	TGTGCCAGTAGGGCGGGAGGCTCCTACAATGAGCAGTTCTTC
-	-	TRBJ1-2	TRBV27	CASSNRQGGYTF	TGTGCCAGCAGTAACCGCCAGGGTGGCTACACCTTC
-	-	TRBJ2-7	TRBV28	CASSLGTNEQYF	TGTGCCAGCAGTTTAGGCACCAACGAGCAGTACTTC
TRBD2	-	TRBJ2-3	TRBV13	CASSFSGGVPDTQYF	TGTGCCAGCAGCTTTAGCGGGGGGGTCCCAGATACGCAGTATTTT
-	-	TRBJ1-1	TRBV5-1	CASSLGGRENTEAFF	TGCGCCAGCAGCTTGGGGGGCAGGGAGAACACTGAAGCTTTCTTT
-	-	TRBJ2-7	TRBV6-6	CASSSIYEQYF	TGTGCCAGCAGCTCTATCTACGAGCAGTACTTC
TRBD1	-	TRBJ1-5	TRBV4-1	CASSQDLSFGRGDNQPQHF	TGCGCCAGCAGCCAAGATTTAAGCTTCGGCAGGGGGGACAATCAGCCCCAGCATTTT
TRBD2	once	TRBJ2-5	TRBV4-1	CASSQDRLAPWETQYF	TGCGCCAGCAGCCAAGATCGACTAGCGCCCTGGGAGACCCAGTACTTC
-	-	TRBJ2-7	TRBV7-9	CASSLAWGPGGEQYF	TGTGCCAGCAGCTTAGCGTGGGGGCCAGGAGGCGAGCAGTACTTC
-	-	TRBJ1-2	TRBV21-1	CASSTGVDYGYTF	TGTGCCAGCAGCACAGGGGTGGACTATGGCTACACCTTC
-	-	TRBJ2-7	TRBV15	CATSDGTHYEQYF	TGTGCCACCAGCGACGGGACTCACTACGAGCAGTACTTC
-	-	TRBJ2-1	TRBV7-9	CASSLSDYTLSYNEQFF	TGTGCCAGCAGCTTGTCAGACTACACGCTCTCCTACAATGAGCAGTTCTTC
-	-	TRBJ1-3	TRBV3-1/TRBV3-2	CASSQGASGNTIYF	TGTGCCAGCAGCCAAGGGGCCTCTGGAAACACCATATATTTT
TRBD1	-	TRBJ1-1	TRBV7-9	CASRYTAGQGTEAFF	TGTGCCAGCAGGTATACCGCCGGACAGGGCACTGAAGCTTTCTTT
-	-	TRBJ1-2	TRBV12-3/TRBV12-4	CASSWRGGYTF	TGTGCCAGCAGTTGGCGAGGGGGCTACACCTTC
-	-	TRBJ2-7	TRBV3-1/TRBV3-2	CASSPRVLSFSYEQYF	TGTGCCAGCAGCCCCCGGGTACTCAGTTTCTCCTACGAGCAGTACTTC
-	-	TRBJ2-1	TRBV10-2	CASSDGSYNEQFF	TGCGCCAGCAGTGACGGCTCCTACAATGAGCAGTTCTTC
TRBD1	-	TRBJ2-7	TRBV15	CATSSDRDRERGWSYEQYF	TGTGCCACCAGCAGCGACCGGGACAGGGAACGAGGTTGGTCCTACGAGCAGTACTTC
-	-	TRBJ1-3	TRBV10-3	CAISDVGGSGNTIYF	TGTGCCATCAGTGACGTAGGCGGCTCTGGAAACACCATATATTTT
TRBD2	-	TRBJ2-3	TRBV4-1	CASSQVGLAGRTDTQYF	TGCGCCAGCAGCCAAGTGGGACTAGCGGGGCGCACAGATACGCAGTATTTT
TRBD2	-	TRBJ2-3	TRBV5-4	CASSSPGTSGRSADTQYF	TGTGCCAGCAGCTCGCCCGGGACTAGCGGGAGGAGTGCAGATACGCAGTATTTT
-	-	TRBJ2-2	TRBV5-1	CASSGAALNTGELFF	TGCGCCAGCAGCGGGGCAGCCTTGAACACCGGGGAGCTGTTTTTT
-	once	TRBJ2-2	TRBV7-9	CASSRENRTGPANTGELFF	TGTGCCAGCAGCCGGGAGAATCGGACAGGACCCGCGAACACCGGGGAGCTGTTTTTT
-	few	TRBJ1-6	TRBV6-5	CASTRGGDSPLHF	TGTGCCAGCACTCGGGGAGGAGATTCACCCCTCCACTTT
-	-	TRBJ2-1	TRBV6-5	CASRDSTYNEQFF	TGTGCCAGCAGGGACTCGACGTACAATGAGCAGTTCTTC
TRBD1	few	TRBJ1-1	TRBV10-3	CAISQGDRGEPTEAFF	TGTGCCATCAGTCAAGGGGACAGGGGAGAGCCGACTGAAGCTTTCTTT
TRBD1	-	TRBJ2-1	TRBV19	CASSIRPGGFSYNEQFF	TGTGCCAGTAGTATACGCCCAGGGGGCTTCTCCTACAATGAGCAGTTCTTC
-	-	TRBJ1-1	TRBV4-1	CASSPITGSNTEAFF	TGCGCCAGCAGCCCAATAACAGGGTCGAACACTGAAGCTTTCTTT
-	-	TRBJ2-1	TRBV11-3	CASSLGGGSSYNEQFF	TGTGCCAGCAGCTTAGGTGGTGGGAGCTCCTACAATGAGCAGTTCTTC
TRBD1	-	TRBJ1-4	TRBV30	CAWSTIQGGGEKLFF	TGTGCCTGGAGTACCATACAGGGGGGCGGTGAAAAACTGTTTTTT
TRBD1	-	TRBJ2-1	TRBV27	CASSLLGQGAANEQFF	TGTGCCAGCAGTTTATTGGGACAGGGGGCGGCCAATGAGCAGTTCTTC
-	few	TRBJ2-6	TRBV5-4	CASSWGEGGANVLTF	TGTGCCAGCAGCTGGGGGGAAGGTGGGGCCAACGTCCTGACTTTC
TRBD2	-	TRBJ2-7	TRBV6-4	CASSDLTLVISGSLSYEQYF	TGTGCCAGCAGTGACCTCACTCTGGTAATTAGCGGGAGTTTGTCCTACGAGCAGTACTTC
-	-	TRBJ1-1	TRBV13	CASSLDEEGTEAFF	TGTGCCAGCAGCTTAGATGAGGAGGGCACTGAAGCTTTCTTT
-	once	TRBJ2-2	TRBV5-1	CASSLDWRSTGELFF	TGCGCCAGCAGCTTGGACTGGCGGTCCACCGGGGAGCTGTTTTTT
-	-	TRBJ1-4	TRBV10-3	CAISQSGVEKLFF	TGTGCCATCAGTCAATCAGGGGTGGAAAAACTGTTTTTT
TRBD2	-	TRBJ2-5	TRBV5-1	CASATTPGGETQYF	TGCGCCAGCGCTACTACCCCGGGAGGGGAGACCCAGTACTTC
-	-	TRBJ2-2	TRBV13	CASTLRGSNTGELFF	TGTGCCAGCACCCTTCGGGGGTCGAACACCGGGGAGCTGTTTTTT
-	-	TRBJ2-1	TRBV27	CASRNYLNEQFF	TGTGCCAGCAGAAACTATCTCAATGAGCAGTTCTTC
TRBD2	-	TRBJ2-3	TRBV7-2	CASSLALAGEAADTQYF	TGTGCCAGCAGCTTAGCGCTAGCGGGGGAAGCAGCAGATACGCAGTATTTT
TRBD1	-	TRBJ1-3	TRBV5-5	CASSFETGVGNTIYF	TGTGCCAGCAGCTTTGAGACAGGGGTTGGAAACACCATATATTTT
-	-	TRBJ2-7	TRBV4-2	CASSQEGHEQYF	TGTGCCAGCAGCCAAGAGGGCCACGAGCAGTACTTC
-	-	TRBJ1-6	TRBV12-2	CASRSGWGESYNSPLHF	TGTGCAAGTCGCTCAGGTTGGGGGGAATCCTATAATTCACCCCTCCACTTT
TRBD2	-	TRBJ2-2	TRBV19	CASTSSGRGELFF	TGTGCCAGTACCTCTAGCGGGAGAGGGGAGCTGTTTTTT
-	-	TRBJ2-6	TRBV30	CAWSATSSGANVLTF	TGTGCCTGGAGTGCAACTTCCTCTGGGGCCAACGTCCTGACTTTC